What follows are 29 T cell receptor beta chains derived from one specimen sequenced in a study of T cell responses to AZD1222 COVID-19 vaccine. Clones were read by immunoSEQ multiplex PCR, and TCRdb kept only the in-frame ones, dropping some. The sample holds around 130,000 clones, around 94% seen once. The sequencing used peripheral blood, collected on day 0 of AZD1222 vaccination. The receptors here all came from an adult in good health.

This clone came up once. V usage is TRBV24-1 and J usage is TRBJ1-2; TRBD1 might be the D (6 bases). The CDR3 totals 12 residues. V was trimmed by 4 bases and J by 13 bases, leaving 15 bases between them. CDR1 and CDR2 from the germline V gene are KGHDR and SFDVKD. CDR3 nucleotide sequence: TGTGCCACCAGTGACTCCCTTGGGGGGCTCACCTTC. Translation: CATSDSLGGLTF.

The gene calls are TRBV15 and TRBJ1-2, with 9 bases identical to TRBD1. The CDR3 is made up of 14 amino acids. Germline loops: CDR1 LNHNV, CDR2 YYDKDF (reference sequence). V was pared by 3 bases and J by 2 bases, with 1 base of the junction left unmatched. The CDR3 coding sequence is TGTGCCACCAGCAGGGGGACAGGGAACTATGGCTACACCTTC. This gives the protein CATSRGTGNYGYTF.

The chain has TRBV6-6 and TRBJ2-2, with 8 bases that match TRBD2. CDR1 and CDR2 (germline): MNHNY, SVGAGI (reference sequence). The CDR3 contains 15 residues. V lost 6 bases, J lost 4 bases, and 7 bases stayed unmatched. The CDR3, as DNA: TGTGCCAGCAGCTTCGCGGGAGGAACCACCGGGGAGCTGTTTTTT. Protein sequence: CASSFAGGTTGELFF.

This chain joins TRBV7-9 and TRBJ1-4, with D possibly matching TRBD1 (5 bases). The CDR3 totals 15 residues. The V and J ends lost 5 bases and 4 bases respectively, with 14 bases between them. CDR1 and CDR2 (germline): SEHNR, FQNEAQ (reference sequence). In nucleotides, the CDR3 is TGTGCCAGCAGCCCGAGGGGTGGGGGTAATGAAAAACTGTTTTTT. It translates to CASSPRGGGNEKLFF.

The chain uses TRBV20-1 and TRBJ2-3; no clear D. The CDR3 covers 11 residues. Germline V gene data show CDR1 as DFQATT and CDR2 as SNEGSKA (reference sequence). Trimming took off 4 bases at V and 1 base at J, with 3 bases between the two ends. The CDR3 loop reads CSATGTDTQYF. In DNA form, the CDR3 reads TGCAGTGCTACCGGCACAGATACGCAGTATTTT.

This clone was picked up a small number of times. The J gene is TRBJ2-1, the V gene TRBV28; 9 nucleotides align to TRBD1. Germline lookup yields CDR1 MDHEN and CDR2 SYDVKM. After removal of 6 bases from V and 5 bases from J, the junction contained 14 bases not matched to a gene. The CDR3 is made up of 17 amino acids. The chain's CDR3 is CASRFRQNRGLNNEQFF. In nucleotides, the CDR3 is TGTGCCAGCAGGTTCCGGCAAAACAGGGGGCTCAACAATGAGCAGTTCTTC.

This clone occurred a few times. J is TRBJ2-2 and V is TRBV6-2 or TRBV6-3; D not certain. This CDR3 region has 19 residues. CDR1 MNHEY and CDR2 SVGEGT come from the germline V gene. With 0 bases removed from V and 0 bases from J, the gap between germline ends came to 17 bases. This chain's CDR3 is CASSYSIDPDDSNTGELFF. The CDR3 DNA follows: TGTGCCAGCAGTTACTCGATAGACCCCGACGACTCGAACACCGGGGAGCTGTTTTTT.

The chain is built from TRBV28 and TRBJ1-5; the D is unclear. Germline values: CDR1 MDHEN, CDR2 SYDVKM. V was cut by 9 bases and J by 5 bases, with 23 bases left in between. The CDR3 is 16 amino acids. The CDR3: CASTDQRTASDQPQHF. The CDR3 nucleotides are TGTGCCAGTACCGATCAAAGGACGGCTTCAGATCAGCCCCAGCATTTT.

This clone came up once. The V call is TRBV6-5, the J call TRBJ1-1, with TRBD1 matching 9 bases. The CDR3 covers 14 residues. CDR1 is MNHEY, CDR2 SVGAGI, per germline. Trimming cost V 6 bases and J 5 bases; bases outside gene matches: 7. As DNA, the CDR3 is TGTGCCAGCAGCCCACAGGGGGCGGGTACTGAAGCTTTCTTT. Protein product: CASSPQGAGTEAFF.

This chain uses TRBV19 with TRBJ1-2, with TRBD1 identical over 9 bases. Unmatched junction bases numbered 5, after V lost 6 bases and J lost 3 bases. The CDR3 totals 14 residues. Germline CDR1 and CDR2: LNHDA and SQIVND (reference sequence). The CDR3, as DNA: TGTGCCAGTAGGGACAGGGGAGGACACTATGGCTACACCTTC. Translating gives CASRDRGGHYGYTF.

This chain connects TRBV11-2 to TRBJ1-1, with 8 bases matching TRBD1. Germline values: CDR1 SGHAT, CDR2 FQNNGV. V was pared by 5 bases and J by 7 bases, with 3 bases of the junction left unmatched. The CDR3 loop spans 12 amino acids. CDR3 amino acids: CASSRTGSEAFF. The CDR3 DNA reads TGTGCCAGCAGCCGGACAGGGAGTGAAGCTTTCTTT.

The chain uses TRBV12-5 and TRBJ1-1; 9 bases map to TRBD1. Germline trimming cut 2 bases from V and 4 bases from J; bases unmatched to any gene: 17. Per the germline V gene, CDR1 is LGHNT and CDR2 is FRNRAP. This CDR3 spans 19 amino acids. This CDR3 reads CASGLIFTGGASRGTEAFF. In nucleotides, the CDR3 is TGTGCTAGTGGTTTGATTTTCACAGGGGGCGCTTCCCGGGGCACTGAAGCTTTCTTT.

The chain links TRBV4-1 to TRBJ1-2; TRBD1 might be the D (5 bases). V was trimmed by 6 bases and J by 0 bases, leaving 14 bases between them. Germline values: CDR1 MGHRA, CDR2 YSYEKL. This CDR3 spans 15 amino acids. The CDR3 bases are TGCGCCAGCAGGAAATCGGGGGGGGCTAACTATGGCTACACCTTC. It codes for CASRKSGGANYGYTF.

This clone was detected a few times. The V call is TRBV4-1, the J call TRBJ2-5, with a possible D match to TRBD1 (6 bases). This CDR3 comprises 15 residues. Germline CDR1 and CDR2: MGHRA and YSYEKL. Trimming cost V 1 base and J 5 bases, with 14 bases left between them. CDR3 in amino acids: CASSQVQGGRETQYF. DNA for the CDR3: TGCGCCAGCAGCCAAGTTCAAGGGGGTCGCGAGACCCAGTACTTC.

Only one count was recorded for this clone. The chain joins TRBV7-9 to TRBJ1-2; TRBD1 might be the D (6 bases). V lost 5 bases to trimming and J lost 2 bases, with 15 bases between them. Germline loops: CDR1 SEHNR, CDR2 FQNEAQ (reference sequence). The CDR3 length is 15 residues. The CDR3 here is CASSRQRDRNYGYTF. The CDR3 DNA is TGTGCCAGCAGCCGACAGAGAGACAGGAACTATGGCTACACCTTC.

The rearrangement uses TRBV6-5 and TRBJ1-3; 7 bases agree with TRBD1. V shed 6 bases, J shed 3 bases, and the junction held 8 bases outside the gene matches. Germline loops: CDR1 MNHEY, CDR2 SVGAGI. The CDR3 totals 15 residues. CDR3 DNA: TGTGCCAGCAGCCTACAGGGGTGGAGTGGAAACACCATATATTTT. Translating gives CASSLQGWSGNTIYF.

This chain connects TRBV28 to TRBJ1-1; perhaps TRBD1 as D (6 bases). The germline V and J ends were trimmed by 2 bases and 5 bases, with 15 bases remaining between them. The CDR3 covers 15 residues. Per germline, CDR1 MDHEN and CDR2 SYDVKM. The CDR3 nucleotides read TGTGCCAGCAGTTTACCCCAGGGGCGGGGGACTGAAGCTTTCTTT. Encoded protein: CASSLPQGRGTEAFF.

This clone turned up a few times. This sequence joins TRBV27 and TRBJ2-7; TRBD2 might be the D (6 bases). The germline gives CDR1 MNHEY, CDR2 SMNVEV (reference sequence). The V end lost 5 bases, the J end lost 4 bases, and 18 bases lay between the germline ends. The CDR3 consists of 15 residues. CDR3 DNA sequence: TGTGCCAGCAGTCGGAGGTCCGGGAGCCCATACGAGCAGTACTTC. As protein: CASSRRSGSPYEQYF.

The chain has TRBV3-1 (or the pseudogene TRBV3-2) and TRBJ2-3, with 7 bases identical to TRBD1. Germline V gene sequence: CDR1 LGHDT, CDR2 YNNKEL (reference sequence). The CDR3 length is 17 residues. With V trimmed by 4 bases and J by 4 bases, 14 bases remained unmatched. The CDR3 DNA is TGTGCCAGCAGCCCCCCATGGGGCCCACAGGGGTCAGATACGCAGTATTTT. Its translation is CASSPPWGPQGSDTQYF.

The chain links TRBV19 to TRBJ2-4; no firm D call. V was clipped by 3 bases and J by 0 bases, with 9 bases between them. Germline CDR1 reads LNHDA; CDR2 reads SQIVND (reference sequence). This CDR3 has 15 amino acids. The CDR3 region is CASSIGGLAKNIQYF. CDR3 in DNA: TGTGCCAGTAGTATCGGCGGATTAGCCAAAAACATTCAGTACTTC.

The gene calls are TRBV3-1 (or the pseudogene TRBV3-2) and TRBJ2-5, with a weak D call TRBD2 (6 bases). The CDR3 runs 14 residues. Per germline, CDR1 LGHDT and CDR2 YNNKEL (reference sequence). V was pared by 4 bases and J by 5 bases, with 14 bases between. CDR3 DNA sequence: TGTGCCAGCAGCCCTCCGGGTGGGGGGGAGACCCAGTACTTC. Translation: CASSPPGGGETQYF.

V gene TRBV30 combines with J gene TRBJ1-1; possibly TRBD1 for D (5 bases). The CDR3 has 15 residues. Deletions cut 0 bases from V and 2 bases from J, with 13 bases between. Germline V gives CDR1 GTSNPN, CDR2 SVGIG (reference sequence). The CDR3, as DNA: TGTGCCTGGAGTGTAGGAACAGGAGGTAACACTGAAGCTTTCTTT. This translates into CAWSVGTGGNTEAFF.

The count of this clone is one. The chain has TRBV3-1 (or the pseudogene TRBV3-2) and TRBJ1-5; 9 nucleotides align to TRBD1. Germline lookup yields CDR1 LGHDT and CDR2 YNNKEL (reference sequence). V was pared by 3 bases and J by 4 bases, with 4 bases of the junction left unmatched. This CDR3 spans 15 amino acids. DNA of the CDR3: TGTGCCAGCAGCCAGGGGACAGGGCCTAATCAGCCCCAGCATTTT. This sequence encodes CASSQGTGPNQPQHF.

The V and J genes are TRBV5-1 and TRBJ2-3; D gene uncertain. There are 15 residues in the CDR3. The ends were cut back, 4 bases at V and 6 bases at J, with 18 bases in the middle. The germline V gene encodes CDR1 SGHRS and CDR2 YFSETQ. The CDR3 loop reads CASSPAPLGSDTQYF. CDR3 in DNA: TGCGCCAGCAGCCCCGCCCCCTTGGGCTCTGATACGCAGTATTTT.

The rearrangement uses TRBV3-1 (or the pseudogene TRBV3-2) and TRBJ2-1, with no clear D. Looked up from germline, CDR1 is LGHDT and CDR2 is YNNKEL (reference sequence). Trimming took 4 bases from V and 13 from J, leaving 14 bases between them. This CDR3 has 12 amino acids. In DNA, the CDR3 is TGTGCCAGCAGCCTCTGGGGAAACCCTCAGTTCTTC. Translation gives CASSLWGNPQFF.

This chain links TRBV3-1 (or the pseudogene TRBV3-2) with TRBJ1-5, with D tentatively TRBD1 (5 bases). Trimming left V 4 bases short and J 7 bases short, with 11 bases between. The CDR3 runs to 13 residues. From germline, CDR1 is LGHDT and CDR2 YNNKEL (reference sequence). The CDR3 coding sequence is TGTGCCAGCAGCCGCAGGGTTGGCCAGCCCCAGCATTTT. Amino acids: CASSRRVGQPQHF.

The CDR3 loop is CASSAQELNTEAFF. CDR3 sequence (DNA): TGTGCCAGCAGCGCGCAGGAGCTGAACACTGAAGCTTTCTTT. This chain uses TRBV7-6 with TRBJ1-1; D is undetermined. With 5 bases removed from V and 0 bases from J, the gap between germline ends came to 10 bases. The CDR3 has 14 residues. CDR1 and CDR2 (germline): SGHVS, FNYEAQ.

V usage is TRBV19 and J usage is TRBJ2-3; D gene unclear. Between the trimmed V and J ends, which lost 5 bases and 2 bases, there was a span of 8 bases. Germline V gene data show CDR1 as LNHDA and CDR2 as SQIVND (reference sequence). This CDR3 is 13 amino acids long. The CDR3 reads CASSWLLTDTQYF. The CDR3 bases are TGTGCCAGTAGTTGGCTACTCACAGATACGCAGTATTTT.

The J gene is TRBJ1-2, the V gene TRBV19; 11 bases are shared with TRBD1. This CDR3 has 16 amino acids. CDR1 LNHDA and CDR2 SQIVND come from the germline V gene (reference sequence). Unmatched junction bases numbered 6, after V lost 5 bases and J lost 1 base. For the CDR3, the DNA is TGTGCCAGTAGTCGTCCAGGGACAGGGGGTAACTATGGCTACACCTTC. Protein sequence: CASSRPGTGGNYGYTF.